This T cell receptor (beta chain) was profiled in a study of CD8+CD57+ T cells in acquired aplastic anemia. The overall study: Sorted CD4+ and CD8+ cells yielded roughly 3 ug of DNA on average. Study findings and constraints: Patients and controls turned out to have roughly 30 CD8+ CDR3 sequences in common. No significant patient-versus-control difference appeared in CD8+ Simpson's diversity.

Details on this clonotype: Its antigen is as yet unknown.

The use of genomic DNA as template underpinned the TCR beta VDJ and CDR3 profiling. TCRdb independently ran MiXCR on the reads; one entry per CDR3 protein. The sample includes under 200,000 distinct CDR3 sequences, roughly 48% of them seen just once. Trimming left V 5 bases short and J 3 bases short, with 16 bases between. The CDR3 is 15 amino acids. Germline V gene lookup returns CDR1 SEHNR and CDR2 FQNEAQ (reference sequence). The sequence was obtained from a human donor in good health. This chain links TRBV7-9 with TRBJ1-2; D is unclear. Sample: sorted CD4+, CD8+, or CD8+CD57+ T cells (not recorded which) from PBMCs. The CDR3 sequence is CASSPPGRLDYGYTF. CDR3 coding DNA: TGTGCCAGCAGCCCACCCGGACGGTTGGACTATGGCTACACCTTC.